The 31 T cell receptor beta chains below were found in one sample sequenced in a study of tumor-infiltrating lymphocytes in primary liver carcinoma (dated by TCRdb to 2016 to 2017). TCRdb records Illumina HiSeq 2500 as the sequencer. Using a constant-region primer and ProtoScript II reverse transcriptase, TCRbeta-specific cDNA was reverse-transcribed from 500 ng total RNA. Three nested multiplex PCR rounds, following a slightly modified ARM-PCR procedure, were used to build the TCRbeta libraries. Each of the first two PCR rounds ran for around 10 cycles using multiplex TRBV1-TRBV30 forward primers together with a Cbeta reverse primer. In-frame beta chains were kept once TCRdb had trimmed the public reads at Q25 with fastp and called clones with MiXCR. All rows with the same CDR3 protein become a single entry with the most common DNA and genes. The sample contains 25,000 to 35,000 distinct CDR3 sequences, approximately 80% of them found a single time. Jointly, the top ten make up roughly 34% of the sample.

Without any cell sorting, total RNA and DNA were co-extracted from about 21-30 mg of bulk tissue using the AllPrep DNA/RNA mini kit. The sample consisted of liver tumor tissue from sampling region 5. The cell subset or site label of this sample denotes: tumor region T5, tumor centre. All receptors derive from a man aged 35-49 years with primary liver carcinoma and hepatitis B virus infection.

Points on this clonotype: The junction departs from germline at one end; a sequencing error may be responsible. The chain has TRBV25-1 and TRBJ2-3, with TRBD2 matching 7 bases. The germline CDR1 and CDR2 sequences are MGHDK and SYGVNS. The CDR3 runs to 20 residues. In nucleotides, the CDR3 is TGTGCCAGCAGTGAATCAGGCAGTGACGTAGTGGGAGGGTCCGCAGATACGCAGTACTTT. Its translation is CASSESGSDVVGGSADTQYF.

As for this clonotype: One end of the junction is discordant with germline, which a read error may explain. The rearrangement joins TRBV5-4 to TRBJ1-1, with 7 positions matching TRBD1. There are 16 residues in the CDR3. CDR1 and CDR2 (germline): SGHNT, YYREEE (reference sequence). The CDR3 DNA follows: TGTGCCAGCAGATTGGGCCCCCAAGGGGGCGGCGCTAAAGCTTTCTTT. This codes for CASRLGPQGGGAKAFF.

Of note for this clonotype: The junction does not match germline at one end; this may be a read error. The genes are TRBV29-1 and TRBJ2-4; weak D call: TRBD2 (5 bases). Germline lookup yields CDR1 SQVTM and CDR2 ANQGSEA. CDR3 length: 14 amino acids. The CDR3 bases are TGCAGCGATGTTTTTTCGGGGATCCAAAACATTAAGTACTTC. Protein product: CSDVFSGIQNIKYF.

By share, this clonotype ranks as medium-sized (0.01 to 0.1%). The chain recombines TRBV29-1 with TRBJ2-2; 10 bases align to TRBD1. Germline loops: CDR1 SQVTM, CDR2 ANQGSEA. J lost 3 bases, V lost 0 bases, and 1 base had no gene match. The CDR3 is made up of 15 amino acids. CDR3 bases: TGCAGCGTTGAAGACGGGACAGGGGACACCGGGGAGCTGTTTTTT. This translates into CSVEDGTGDTGELFF.

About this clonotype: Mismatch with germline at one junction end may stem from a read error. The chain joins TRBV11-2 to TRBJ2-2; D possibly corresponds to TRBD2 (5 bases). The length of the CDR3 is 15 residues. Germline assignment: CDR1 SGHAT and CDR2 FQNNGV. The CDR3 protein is CVSSLVRTNTGELFF. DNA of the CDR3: TGTGTCAGCAGCTTAGTGCGGACTAACACCGGGGAGCTGTTTTTT.

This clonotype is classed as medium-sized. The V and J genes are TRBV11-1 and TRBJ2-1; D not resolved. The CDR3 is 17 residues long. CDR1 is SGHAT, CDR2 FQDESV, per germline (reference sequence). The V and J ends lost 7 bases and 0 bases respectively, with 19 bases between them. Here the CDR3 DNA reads TGTGCCAGCACCATCGGGCCCGGGTTACACTCCTACAATGAGCAGTTCTTC. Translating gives CASTIGPGLHSYNEQFF.

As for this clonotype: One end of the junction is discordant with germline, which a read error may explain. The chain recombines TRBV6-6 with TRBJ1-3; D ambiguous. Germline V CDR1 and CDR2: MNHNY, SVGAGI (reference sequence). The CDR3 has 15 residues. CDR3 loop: CGSSYSIGPGNTIYF. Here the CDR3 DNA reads TGTGGCAGCAGTTACTCGATAGGGCCTGGAAACACCATATATTTT.

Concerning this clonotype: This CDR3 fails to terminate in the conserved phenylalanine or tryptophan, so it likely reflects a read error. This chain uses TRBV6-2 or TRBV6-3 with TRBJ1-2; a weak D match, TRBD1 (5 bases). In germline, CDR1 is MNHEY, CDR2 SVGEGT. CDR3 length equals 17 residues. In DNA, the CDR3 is TGTGTCAGCAGTTACGGAGCGGGTCTGACAGCTCCCTATGGCTACACCCTC. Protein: CVSSYGAGLTAPYGYTL.

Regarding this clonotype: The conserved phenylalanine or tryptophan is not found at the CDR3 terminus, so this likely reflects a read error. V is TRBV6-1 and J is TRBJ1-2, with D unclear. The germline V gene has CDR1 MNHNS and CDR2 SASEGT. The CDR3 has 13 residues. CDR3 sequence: CASSEGTSYDYTL. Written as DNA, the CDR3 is TGTGCCAGCAGTGAAGGTACGAGCTATGACTACACCTTA.

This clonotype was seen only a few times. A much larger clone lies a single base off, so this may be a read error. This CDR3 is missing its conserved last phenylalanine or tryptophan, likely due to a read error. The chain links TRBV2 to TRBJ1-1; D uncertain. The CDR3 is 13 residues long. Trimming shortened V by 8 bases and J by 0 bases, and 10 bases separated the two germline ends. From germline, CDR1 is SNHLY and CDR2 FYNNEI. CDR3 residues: CASVKSLNTEAFY. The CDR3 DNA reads TGTGCCAGCGTCAAGAGCCTGAACACTGAAGCTTTCTAT.

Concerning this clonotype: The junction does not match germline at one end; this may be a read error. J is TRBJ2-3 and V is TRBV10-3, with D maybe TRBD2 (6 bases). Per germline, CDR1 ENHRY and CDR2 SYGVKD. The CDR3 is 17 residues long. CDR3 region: CTISETPLPGDADTQYF. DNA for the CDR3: TGTACCATCAGTGAGACTCCACTACCGGGAGATGCAGATACGCAGTATTTT.

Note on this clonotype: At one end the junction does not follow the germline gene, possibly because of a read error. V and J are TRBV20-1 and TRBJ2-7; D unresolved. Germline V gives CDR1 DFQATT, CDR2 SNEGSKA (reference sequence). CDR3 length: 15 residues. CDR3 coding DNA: TGCATTGCTAGAGATCTTGGACGGGTATTCTACGAGCAGTACTTC. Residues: CIARDLGRVFYEQYF.

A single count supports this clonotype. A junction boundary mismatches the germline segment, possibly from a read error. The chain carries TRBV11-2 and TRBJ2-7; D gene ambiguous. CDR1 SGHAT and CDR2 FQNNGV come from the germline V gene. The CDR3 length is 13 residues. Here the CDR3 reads CVSSFGVASEQYF. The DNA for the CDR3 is TGTGTCAGCAGCTTCGGAGTGGCTAGTGAGCAGTACTTC.

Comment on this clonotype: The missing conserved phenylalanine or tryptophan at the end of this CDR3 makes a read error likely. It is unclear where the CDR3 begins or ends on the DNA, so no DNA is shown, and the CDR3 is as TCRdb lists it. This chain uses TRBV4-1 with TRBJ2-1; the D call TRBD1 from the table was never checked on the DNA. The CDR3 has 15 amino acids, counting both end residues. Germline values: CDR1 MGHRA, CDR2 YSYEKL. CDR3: CASSQEWGPYNEQVL.

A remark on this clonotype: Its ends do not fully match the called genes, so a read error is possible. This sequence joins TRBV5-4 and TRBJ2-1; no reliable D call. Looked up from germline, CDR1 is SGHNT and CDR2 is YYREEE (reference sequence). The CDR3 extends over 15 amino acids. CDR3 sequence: CAISPSALSYYEQFF. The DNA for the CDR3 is TGTGCCATCAGCCCCTCCGCCTTATCCTACTATGAGCAGTTCTTC.

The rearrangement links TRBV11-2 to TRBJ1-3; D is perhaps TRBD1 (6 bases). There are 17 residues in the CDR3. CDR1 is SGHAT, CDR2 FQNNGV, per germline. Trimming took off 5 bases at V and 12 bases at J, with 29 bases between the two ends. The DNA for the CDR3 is TGTGCCAGCAGCATAGTTGGCCCCAGGACAGTAGGAGACAACATATATTTT. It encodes CASSIVGPRTVGDNIYF.

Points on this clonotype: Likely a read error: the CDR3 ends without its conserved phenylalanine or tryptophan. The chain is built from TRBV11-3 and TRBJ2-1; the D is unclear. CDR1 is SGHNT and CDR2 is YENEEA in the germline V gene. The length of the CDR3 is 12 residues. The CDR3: CAGSLDSNEQFL. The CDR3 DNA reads TGTGCCGGCAGCTTAGATTCTAATGAACAGTTCTTA.

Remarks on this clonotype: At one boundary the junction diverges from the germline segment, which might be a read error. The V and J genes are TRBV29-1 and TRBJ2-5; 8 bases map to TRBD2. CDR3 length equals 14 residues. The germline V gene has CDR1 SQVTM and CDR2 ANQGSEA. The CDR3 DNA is TGCAGCGTTGGGGAACGGGGGGGGGCTGGGACCCTGTACTTC. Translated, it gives CSVGERGGAGTLYF.

CDR3 protein: CASSEGTRGNAEAFF. The CDR3 nucleotides read TGTGCCAGCAGTGAGGGGACAAGGGGCAACGCTGAAGCTTTCTTT. J is TRBJ1-1 and V is TRBV6-1; maybe TRBD1 (6 bases). The V end was cut by 3 bases, the J end by 6 bases, with 17 bases between. Germline CDR1 reads MNHNS; CDR2 reads SASEGT. The CDR3 runs to 15 residues.

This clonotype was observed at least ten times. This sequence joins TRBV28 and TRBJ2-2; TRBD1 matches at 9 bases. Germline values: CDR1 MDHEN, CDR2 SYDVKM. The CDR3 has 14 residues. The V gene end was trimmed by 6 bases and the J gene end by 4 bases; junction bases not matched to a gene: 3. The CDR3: CASRRQGGTGELFF. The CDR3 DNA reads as TGTGCCAGCAGGCGACAGGGGGGCACCGGGGAGCTGTTTTTT. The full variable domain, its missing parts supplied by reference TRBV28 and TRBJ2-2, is DVKVTQSSRYLVKRTGEKVFLECVQDMDHENMFWYRQDPGLGLRLIYFSYDVKMKEKGDIPEGYSVSREKKERFSLILESASTNQTSMYLCASRRQGGTGELFFGEGSRLTVL.

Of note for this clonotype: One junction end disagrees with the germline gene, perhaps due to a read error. Here the CDR3 reads CAGSLGRVQETQNF. CDR3 DNA: TGTGCCGGCAGCCTCGGAAGGGTCCAAGAGACCCAGAATTTC. This rearrangement joins TRBV4-2 to TRBJ2-5; D remains unclear. Germline V CDR1 and CDR2: LGHNA, YNFKEQ. This CDR3 contains 14 residues.

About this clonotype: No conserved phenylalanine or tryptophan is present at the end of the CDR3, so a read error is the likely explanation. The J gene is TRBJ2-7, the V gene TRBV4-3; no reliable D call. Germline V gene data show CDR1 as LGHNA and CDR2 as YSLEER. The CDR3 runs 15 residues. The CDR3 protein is CPSSQDQETPYEQYL. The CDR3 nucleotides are TGCCCCAGCAGCCAAGATCAGGAGACTCCCTACGAACAGTACCTC.

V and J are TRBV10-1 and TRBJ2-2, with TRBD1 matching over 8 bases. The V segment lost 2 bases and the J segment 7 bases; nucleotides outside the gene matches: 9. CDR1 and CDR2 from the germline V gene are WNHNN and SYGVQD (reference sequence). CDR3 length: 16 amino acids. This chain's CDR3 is CASSERTGTPVGELFF. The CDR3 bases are TGCGCCAGCAGTGAGCGGACAGGGACACCGGTCGGGGAGCTGTTTTTT.

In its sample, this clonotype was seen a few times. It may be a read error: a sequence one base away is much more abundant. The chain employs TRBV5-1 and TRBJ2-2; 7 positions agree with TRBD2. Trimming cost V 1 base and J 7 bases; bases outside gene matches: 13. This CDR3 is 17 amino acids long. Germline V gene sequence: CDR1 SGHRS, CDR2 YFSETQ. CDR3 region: CASSLSSGTTLSGELFF. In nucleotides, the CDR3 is TGCGCCAGCAGCTTGTCGTCCGGGACTACCCTCAGCGGGGAGCTGTTTTTT.

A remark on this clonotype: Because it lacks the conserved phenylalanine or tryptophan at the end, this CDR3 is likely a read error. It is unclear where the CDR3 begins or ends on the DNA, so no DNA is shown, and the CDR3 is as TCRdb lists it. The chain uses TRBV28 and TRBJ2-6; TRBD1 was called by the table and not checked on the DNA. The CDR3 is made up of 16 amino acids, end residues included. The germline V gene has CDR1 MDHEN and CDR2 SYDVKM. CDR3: CASSLPGTGGANVLTL.

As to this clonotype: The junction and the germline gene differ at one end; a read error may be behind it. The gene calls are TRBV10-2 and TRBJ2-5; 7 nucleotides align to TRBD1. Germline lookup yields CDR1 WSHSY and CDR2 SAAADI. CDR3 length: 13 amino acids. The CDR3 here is CASRTGMFETQYF. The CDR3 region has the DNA TGCGCCAGCAGGACAGGGATGTTTGAGACCCAGTATTTC.

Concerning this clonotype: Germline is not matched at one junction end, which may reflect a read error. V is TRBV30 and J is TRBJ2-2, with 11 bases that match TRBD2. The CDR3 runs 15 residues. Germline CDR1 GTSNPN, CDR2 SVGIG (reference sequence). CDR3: CAWSALAGETGELFF. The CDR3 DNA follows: TGTGCCTGGAGTGCACTAGCGGGAGAGACCGGGGAGCTGTTTTTC.

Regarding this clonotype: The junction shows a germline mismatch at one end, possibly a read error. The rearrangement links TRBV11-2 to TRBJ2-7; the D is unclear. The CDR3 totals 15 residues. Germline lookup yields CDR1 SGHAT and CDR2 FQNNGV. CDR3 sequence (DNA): TGTGTCAGCAGCTTAACTTTCACGGAAGGAGACGAACAGTACTTC. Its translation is CVSSLTFTEGDEQYF.

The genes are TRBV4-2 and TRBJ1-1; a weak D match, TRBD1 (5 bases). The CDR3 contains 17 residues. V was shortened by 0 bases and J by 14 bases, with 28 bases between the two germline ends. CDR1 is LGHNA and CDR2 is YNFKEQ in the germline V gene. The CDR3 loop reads CASSQEYGHGFWTEAFF. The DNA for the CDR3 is TGTGCCAGCAGCCAAGAGTACGGACATGGTTTTTGGACTGAGGCCTTCTTT.

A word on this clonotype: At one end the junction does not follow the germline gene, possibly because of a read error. CDR3 sequence (DNA): TGTGTCAGCAGCCGCCAGGTGTATACTGAAGCTTTCTTT. As protein: CVSSRQVYTEAFF. This chain links TRBV11-1 with TRBJ1-1; no definite D call. Germline CDR1 is SGHAT and CDR2 is FQDESV (reference sequence). The CDR3 loop spans 13 amino acids.

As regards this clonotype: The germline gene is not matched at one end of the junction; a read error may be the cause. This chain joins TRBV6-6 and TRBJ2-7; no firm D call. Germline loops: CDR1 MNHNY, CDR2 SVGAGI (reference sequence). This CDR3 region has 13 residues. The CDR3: CTSSHATVYEQYF. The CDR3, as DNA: TGTACCAGCAGCCACGCAACAGTCTACGAGCAGTACTTC.